One and the same sample provided the 31 T cell receptor beta chains below, sequenced in a study of blood T cell repertoires in COVID-19. TCRdb keeps only in-frame clones here, not all; method: immunoSEQ multiplex PCR. The sample records roughly 180,000 clones, 81% being singletons. Sequencing was done on a sample of PBMCs or T cells enriched from blood (not recorded which). Source of these receptors: a woman aged 40 to 50 with acute COVID-19.

This sequence joins TRBV27 and TRBJ2-7; tentatively, D is TRBD1 (6 bases). The germline V gene encodes CDR1 MNHEY and CDR2 SMNVEV (reference sequence). Trimming shortened V by 6 bases and J by 7 bases, and 16 bases separated the two germline ends. This CDR3 is 13 amino acids long. The CDR3 spells CASRGGGPGEQYF. The CDR3 DNA reads as TGTGCCAGCAGAGGGGGTGGCCCCGGGGAGCAGTACTTC.

The CDR3 coding sequence is TGTGCCAGCAGCGGAAGGGGCTCCGCGAACACCGGGGAGCTGTTTTTT. It is translated as CASSGRGSANTGELFF. The chain carries TRBV11-2 and TRBJ2-2; TRBD1 might be the D (5 bases). V was shortened by 5 bases and J by 0 bases, with 13 bases between the two germline ends. Germline-derived CDR1 and CDR2 are SGHAT and FQNNGV. The CDR3 sequence is 16 residues long.

V usage is TRBV12-5 and J usage is TRBJ2-2; a weak D match, TRBD1 (6 bases). CDR3 length: 15 amino acids. CDR1 and CDR2 (germline): LGHNT, FRNRAP. Trimming took 6 bases from V and 11 from J, leaving 22 bases between them. In DNA form, the CDR3 reads TGTGCTAGTGGCCTCGACCGATGGGGGCCAATAGAGCTGTTTTTT. Translated: CASGLDRWGPIELFF.

In nucleotides, the CDR3 is TGTGCCAGTAGTATCCCAGGGATGGGAGAGACCCAGTACTTC. It codes for CASSIPGMGETQYF. This chain uses TRBV19 with TRBJ2-5; weak D call: TRBD1 (5 bases). Germline V gene sequence: CDR1 LNHDA, CDR2 SQIVND (reference sequence). CDR3 length: 14 residues. Trimming cost V 3 bases and J 4 bases, with 12 bases left between them.

The chain employs TRBV2 and TRBJ2-3; D remains ambiguous. V lost 11 bases, J lost 7 bases, and 7 bases lay in between. The CDR3 spans 9 residues. Looked up from germline, CDR1 is SNHLY and CDR2 is FYNNEI. For the CDR3, the DNA is TGTGCCGTAGCCAATACGCAGTATTTT. Its translation: CAVANTQYF.

V gene TRBV6-2 or TRBV6-3 combines with J gene TRBJ1-5, with 9 bases fitting TRBD1. Trimming at V came to 5 bases and at J to 6 bases, leaving 8 bases not matched to a gene. The CDR3 is 15 residues long. Germline V lookup: CDR1 MNHEY, CDR2 SVGEGT. CDR3: CASSEGQGAAQPQHF. The CDR3 region has the DNA TGTGCCAGCAGTGAGGGACAGGGCGCTGCTCAGCCCCAGCATTTT.

The chain carries TRBV7-3 and TRBJ1-1; D might be TRBD1 (6 bases). CDR3 length: 15 residues. The V end was cut by 3 bases, the J end by 9 bases, with 20 bases between. Germline V lookup: CDR1 SGHTA, CDR2 FQGTGA. CDR3 nucleotide sequence: TGTGCCAGCAGCTTCGGGCGGGCCGGGACATCGAAAGCTTTCTTT. Its protein product is CASSFGRAGTSKAFF. The complete variable domain, with remaining parts taken from reference TRBV7-3 and TRBJ1-1, reads GAGVSQTPSNKVTEKGKYVELRCDPISGHTALYWYRQSLGQGPEFLIYFQGTGAADDSGLPNDRFFAVRPEGSVSTLKIQRTERGDSAVYLCASSFGRAGTSKAFFGQGTRLTVV.

The chain is built from TRBV5-1 and TRBJ2-2; D not certain. V was cut by 0 bases and J by 4 bases, with 7 bases left in between. CDR1 is SGHRS, CDR2 YFSETQ, per germline. CDR3 length: 14 residues. This CDR3 is CASSLAGGTGELFF. The CDR3 DNA reads TGCGCCAGCAGCTTGGCCGGCGGCACCGGGGAGCTGTTTTTT.

This chain links TRBV3-1 (or the pseudogene TRBV3-2) with TRBJ2-2; 9 bases line up with TRBD2. Germline-derived CDR1 and CDR2 are LGHDT and YNNKEL (reference sequence). The CDR3 totals 16 residues. Unmatched junction bases numbered 4, after V lost 1 base and J lost 4 bases. The CDR3 protein is CASSQGGGRATGELFF. CDR3 coding DNA: TGTGCCAGCAGCCAAGGGGGCGGGAGGGCCACCGGGGAGCTGTTTTTT.

This chain uses TRBV6-6 with TRBJ1-4; 9 positions agree with TRBD1. CDR1 and CDR2 from the germline V gene are MNHNY and SVGAGI (reference sequence). V gave up 5 bases and J gave up 5 bases; unmatched junction bases: 12. The CDR3 runs 17 residues. CDR3 amino acids: CASSPRDRVNRNEKLFF. CDR3 nucleotides: TGTGCCAGCAGTCCCCGGGACAGGGTAAATAGGAATGAAAAACTGTTTTTT.

The chain links TRBV28 to TRBJ2-7, with 11 bases fitting TRBD2. The CDR3 loop spans 15 amino acids. Germline loops: CDR1 MDHEN, CDR2 SYDVKM. J lost 0 bases, V lost 3 bases, and 1 base had no gene match. This CDR3 reads CASSLGLAASYEQYF. Here the CDR3 DNA reads TGTGCCAGCAGTTTGGGACTAGCGGCCTCCTACGAGCAGTACTTC. The full variable domain, rest sourced from reference TRBV28 and TRBJ2-7, is DVKVTQSSRYLVKRTGEKVFLECVQDMDHENMFWYRQDPGLGLRLIYFSYDVKMKEKGDIPEGYSVSREKKERFSLILESASTNQTSMYLCASSLGLAASYEQYFGPGTRLTVT.

The genes are TRBV5-4 and TRBJ1-3, with 7 bases aligning to TRBD1. CDR3 size: 17 residues. Germline V gene data show CDR1 as SGHNT and CDR2 as YYREEE (reference sequence). The V and J ends lost 1 base and 1 base, in that order; junction bases with no gene match: 8. DNA for the CDR3: TGTGCCAGCAGCTTGCCCCGGGACAGTGGGTCTGGAAACACCATATATTTT. This gives the protein CASSLPRDSGSGNTIYF.

The J gene is TRBJ1-1, the V gene TRBV7-9; a possible D gene is TRBD1 (5 bases). V gave up 1 base and J gave up 3 bases, with 12 bases separating them. Germline CDR1 SEHNR, CDR2 FQNEAQ (reference sequence). The CDR3 contains 15 residues. CDR3 bases: TGTGCCAGCAGCTTAGTAGGGGTCTCGGACACTGAAGCTTTCTTT. It codes for CASSLVGVSDTEAFF.

The sample holds one count of this clone. The rearrangement uses TRBV5-1 and TRBJ1-6; TRBD1 might be the D (6 bases). Trimming stripped 4 bases from V and 9 bases from J, with 17 bases between. CDR3 length equals 15 residues. Germline-derived CDR1 and CDR2 are SGHRS and YFSETQ. CDR3 in DNA: TGCGCCAGCAGCACCGAGGGGGGGCTGAGTTCACCCCTCCACTTT. It encodes CASSTEGGLSSPLHF.

This clone was seen a handful of times. The chain links TRBV5-1 to TRBJ1-4; D call uncertain. V lost 1 base and J 7 bases, leaving 20 bases between the germline ends. Germline V gene sequence: CDR1 SGHRS, CDR2 YFSETQ. The CDR3 extends over 17 amino acids. The CDR3 region is CASSLSSAGAGGEKLFF. The DNA for the CDR3 is TGCGCCAGCAGCTTGTCGAGTGCGGGAGCCGGCGGTGAAAAACTGTTTTTT. The variable domain in full, completed from reference TRBV5-1 and TRBJ1-4, reads KAGVTQTPRYLIKTRGQQVTLSCSPISGHRSVSWYQQTPGQGLQFLFEYFSETQRNKGNFPGRFSGRQFSNSRSEMNVSTLELGDSALYLCASSLSSAGAGGEKLFFGSGTQLSVL.

V is TRBV7-9 and J is TRBJ1-6; weak D call: TRBD1 (5 bases). With 1 base removed from V and 10 bases from J, the gap between germline ends came to 11 bases. The CDR3 is made up of 14 amino acids. The germline V gene encodes CDR1 SEHNR and CDR2 FQNEAQ (reference sequence). The CDR3 region is CASSLEGEGSPLHF. CDR3 DNA sequence: TGTGCCAGCAGCTTAGAAGGGGAGGGCTCACCCCTCCACTTT.

V and J are TRBV7-2 and TRBJ2-1; tentative D call: TRBD2 (6 bases). The V end was cut by 5 bases, the J end by 5 bases, with 16 bases between. CDR1 and CDR2 (germline): SGHTA, FQGNSA. This CDR3 spans 15 amino acids. The CDR3 region has the DNA TGTGCCAGCAGCCGCAGGGTTGGAGGGGACAATGAGCAGTTCTTC. Protein sequence: CASSRRVGGDNEQFF.

The gene calls are TRBV7-2 and TRBJ2-5; TRBD1 aligns across 12 bases. Trimming took 5 bases from V and 7 from J; bases not matched to a gene: 8. The CDR3 length is 15 residues. Germline V lookup: CDR1 SGHTA, CDR2 FQGNSA. The CDR3 coding sequence is TGTGCCAGCAGCCCGAGGGACAGGGGGCTGGGGACCCAGTACTTC. Amino acids: CASSPRDRGLGTQYF.

The chain employs TRBV7-9 and TRBJ2-1; 10 nucleotides align to TRBD2. This CDR3 spans 16 amino acids. The ends lost 0 bases at V and 5 bases at J; junction bases unmatched: 4. Germline CDR1 and CDR2: SEHNR and FQNEAQ (reference sequence). Here the CDR3 DNA reads TGTGCCAGCAGCTTAGCGAGGACTAGCGGAAACAATGAGCAGTTCTTC. It translates to CASSLARTSGNNEQFF.

V usage is TRBV5-1 and J usage is TRBJ2-2, with TRBD2 as a possible D gene (6 bases). The CDR3 spans 16 residues. Germline V gene data show CDR1 as SGHRS and CDR2 as YFSETQ. V lost 6 bases and J lost 6, with 21 bases in between. DNA for the CDR3: TGCGCCAGCACCGGCCCCGGGGGACGAGGTCCCGGGGAGCTGTTTTTT. Its translation: CASTGPGGRGPGELFF. The full variable domain, in which reference TRBV5-1 and TRBJ2-2 provide the parts outside the CDR3, is KAGVTQTPRYLIKTRGQQVTLSCSPISGHRSVSWYQQTPGQGLQFLFEYFSETQRNKGNFPGRFSGRQFSNSRSEMNVSTLELGDSALYLCASTGPGGRGPGELFFGEGSRLTVL.

This chain uses TRBV5-3 with TRBJ2-6, with D possibly being TRBD2 (6 bases). TRBV5-3 is designated an ORF whose function remains uncertain. V dropped 8 bases and J dropped 0 bases, with 9 bases sitting between them. CDR3 length: 14 residues. The CDR3, as DNA: TGTGCCAGGGGACTGTGCTCTGGGGCCAACGTCCTGACTTTC. Translating gives CARGLCSGANVLTF.

This clone was counted a single time. This chain connects TRBV10-3 to TRBJ1-1; D unresolved. Trimming shortened V by 0 bases and J by 3 bases, and 5 bases separated the two germline ends. The CDR3 loop spans 13 amino acids. In germline, CDR1 is ENHRY, CDR2 SYGVKD. The CDR3 sequence: CAISESEYTEAFF. The CDR3 nucleotides read TGTGCCATCAGTGAGTCGGAGTACACTGAAGCTTTCTTT.

The chain recombines TRBV9 with TRBJ1-2, with TRBD1 as a possible D gene (6 bases). CDR1 is SGDLS and CDR2 is YYNGEE in the germline V gene. The ends were cut back, 0 bases at V and 8 bases at J, with 11 bases in the middle. This CDR3 contains 13 residues. CDR3 amino acids: CASSVGGGLGYTF. DNA of the CDR3: TGTGCCAGCAGCGTAGGAGGGGGTTTGGGCTACACCTTC.

This sequence joins TRBV27 and TRBJ2-1; 9 bases agree with TRBD2. The V and J ends lost 5 bases and 6 bases, in that order; junction bases with no gene match: 11. CDR1 and CDR2 (germline): MNHEY, SMNVEV (reference sequence). This CDR3 is built from 16 residues. CDR3 in DNA: TGTGCCAGCAGTCTCCTCGGGACTAGCAGAGTCAATGAGCAGTTCTTC. Residues: CASSLLGTSRVNEQFF.

CDR3 sequence: CASSSGHIQETQYF. The DNA for the CDR3 is TGTGCCAGCAGCTCCGGACATATCCAAGAGACCCAGTACTTC. The V call is TRBV7-8, the J call TRBJ2-5; possibly TRBD1 for D (5 bases). Trimming pared 4 bases from V and 1 base from J, leaving 10 bases between. The CDR3 consists of 14 residues. In germline, CDR1 is SGHVS, CDR2 FQNEAQ.

The gene calls are TRBV7-9 and TRBJ2-7, with D unresolved. CDR3 length: 13 amino acids. V dropped 5 bases and J dropped 2 bases, with 10 bases sitting between them. CDR1 is SEHNR and CDR2 is FQNEAQ in the germline V gene (reference sequence). The CDR3 DNA is TGTGCCAGCAGCCCCTCTACTACCTACGAGCAGTACTTC. Translating gives CASSPSTTYEQYF.

The chain recombines TRBV6-6 with TRBJ2-1; possible D gene TRBD1, 6 bases. With 6 bases removed from V and 7 bases from J, the gap between germline ends came to 22 bases. The germline CDR1 and CDR2 sequences are MNHNY and SVGAGI (reference sequence). The CDR3 consists of 16 residues. The DNA for the CDR3 is TGTGCCAGCAGGCCCGCGGGTAGGGGGAAAAAAAATGAGCAGTTCTTC. Its translation: CASRPAGRGKKNEQFF.

CDR3 sequence reads: CASSPLLAGGLSYEQYF. DNA of the CDR3: TGCGCCAGCAGCCCCCTCCTAGCGGGAGGCCTCTCCTACGAGCAGTACTTC. The rearrangement joins TRBV5-1 to TRBJ2-7; 11 bases are shared with TRBD2. Germline V gene data show CDR1 as SGHRS and CDR2 as YFSETQ. V gave up 4 bases and J gave up 0 bases; unmatched junction bases: 9. This CDR3 spans 17 amino acids.

The gene calls are TRBV18 and TRBJ2-1, with 9 bases identical to TRBD1. The CDR3 loop spans 18 amino acids. The germline V gene encodes CDR1 KGHSH and CDR2 LQKENI. The V and J ends lost 4 bases and 10 bases, in that order; junction bases with no gene match: 20. Written as DNA, the CDR3 is TGTGCCAGCTCACGACAGGGGGGCCGGAGCGGGGCCCCTCAGGAGCAGTTCTTC. Translation gives CASSRQGGRSGAPQEQFF.

The chain employs TRBV19 and TRBJ1-4; no clear D. Trimming left V 3 bases short and J 5 bases short, with 13 bases between. The CDR3 extends over 15 amino acids. In germline, CDR1 is LNHDA, CDR2 SQIVND (reference sequence). The DNA of the CDR3 is TGTGCCAGTAGTATCGGGATTCTCCAAAATGAAAAACTGTTTTTT. Its protein product is CASSIGILQNEKLFF.

The chain links TRBV7-8 to TRBJ2-5; D gene uncertain. CDR3 length: 17 residues. V was cut by 1 base and J by 0 bases, with 15 bases left in between. CDR1 is SGHVS and CDR2 is FQNEAQ in the germline V gene. Here the CDR3 reads CASSLESLALYQETQYF. The DNA of the CDR3 is TGTGCCAGCAGCTTAGAGTCCTTAGCTTTGTACCAAGAGACCCAGTACTTC.